These 9 T cell receptor beta chains were all obtained from the same sample, sequenced in a study of blood T cell repertoires in COVID-19. Repertoires were generated with immunoSEQ multiplex PCR, while TCRdb's copy carries only in-frame clones and drops some. This sample carries just over 300,000 clones, about 90% of them seen once, and the ten largest clones take about 2%. Material for sequencing was peripheral blood. The source of these receptors is a man younger than 30 with active or convalescent COVID-19.

J is TRBJ1-1 and V is TRBV29-1, with TRBD1 matching 7 bases. Unmatched junction bases numbered 6, after V lost 7 bases and J lost 1 base. Germline loops: CDR1 SQVTM, CDR2 ANQGSEA. The CDR3 length is 13 residues. The CDR3 protein is CSALGQANTEAFF. DNA for the CDR3: TGCAGCGCTTTAGGACAGGCGAACACTGAAGCTTTCTTT.

This clone has only a few counts. This chain links TRBV10-1 with TRBJ2-3, with 9 bases aligning to TRBD1. V dropped 2 bases and J dropped 5; count of bases not matched to a gene: 8. From germline, CDR1 is WNHNN and CDR2 SYGVQD (reference sequence). CDR3 length: 16 amino acids. The CDR3 nucleotides read TGCGCCAGCAGTGAGGGACAGGGGTCCCGTGAAGATACGCAGTATTTT. Amino acid sequence: CASSEGQGSREDTQYF.

The chain joins TRBV3-1 (or the pseudogene TRBV3-2) to TRBJ2-2; D gene uncertain. Trimming left V 0 bases short and J 4 bases short, with 12 bases between. CDR1 and CDR2 (germline): LGHDT, YNNKEL (reference sequence). This CDR3 contains 16 residues. In DNA form, the CDR3 reads TGTGCCAGCAGCCAAGATCTCGGCAGACTCACCGGGGAGCTGTTTTTT. Residues: CASSQDLGRLTGELFF.

This sequence joins TRBV24-1 and TRBJ2-7; possible D gene TRBD1, 9 bases. The ends were cut back, 4 bases at V and 2 bases at J, with 20 bases in the middle. CDR3 length: 17 amino acids. Germline V gene sequence: CDR1 KGHDR, CDR2 SFDVKD. CDR3 in DNA: TGTGCCACCAGTGAGGCGGGGGGCGGGACAGGGACCTACGAGCAGTACTTC. Its protein is CATSEAGGGTGTYEQYF.

V is TRBV19 and J is TRBJ1-2; D ambiguous. Germline V gene sequence: CDR1 LNHDA, CDR2 SQIVND (reference sequence). This CDR3 contains 14 residues. V was cut by 7 bases and J by 1 base, with 13 bases left in between. The CDR3 spells CASTEPSFNYGYTF. Written as DNA, the CDR3 is TGTGCCAGTACTGAGCCTTCCTTTAACTATGGCTACACCTTC.

The chain employs TRBV29-1 and TRBJ1-1; 9 positions match TRBD1. V was pared by 3 bases and J by 5 bases, with 4 bases of the junction left unmatched. The CDR3 covers 13 residues. CDR1 SQVTM and CDR2 ANQGSEA come from the germline V gene. The CDR3 region is CSVEGQGDTEAFF. The CDR3 DNA sequence: TGCAGCGTTGAGGGACAGGGAGATACTGAAGCTTTCTTT. Full variable domain (rest looked up from reference TRBV29-1 and TRBJ1-1): SAVISQKPSRDICQRGTSLTIQCQVDSQVTMMFWYRQQPGQSLTLIATANQGSEATYESGFVIDKFPISRPNLTFSTLTVSNMSPEDSSIYLCSVEGQGDTEAFFGQGTRLTVV.

The chain joins TRBV28 to TRBJ2-1; 12 bases match TRBD2. The CDR3 is made up of 15 amino acids. The trim removed 5 bases at V and 6 bases at J, leaving 5 bases unmatched. CDR1 is MDHEN, CDR2 SYDVKM, per germline. The CDR3: CASSTLAGGLNEQFF. The CDR3 DNA sequence: TGTGCCAGCAGTACACTAGCGGGAGGTCTCAATGAGCAGTTCTTC.

The chain has TRBV19 and TRBJ1-5; TRBD1 agrees at 7 bases. There are 14 residues in the CDR3. Germline V gives CDR1 LNHDA, CDR2 SQIVND (reference sequence). After removal of 0 bases from V and 10 bases from J, the junction contained 6 bases not matched to a gene. CDR3 in amino acids: CASSIEQGKLPQHF. CDR3 coding DNA: TGTGCCAGTAGTATAGAACAGGGGAAGCTCCCCCAGCATTTT.

The J gene is TRBJ2-7, the V gene TRBV20-1; 10 bases align to TRBD2. The length of the CDR3 is 15 residues. Germline V CDR1 and CDR2: DFQATT, SNEGSKA (reference sequence). The V and J ends lost 5 bases and 3 bases, in that order; junction bases with no gene match: 10. The CDR3 nucleotides read TGCAGTGCTGGTGATTTTACTAGCGGGGACTACGAGCAGTACTTC. Its protein is CSAGDFTSGDYEQYF.